This section outlines one T cell receptor beta chain sequence together with its context. This record comes from a study of CD8 T cells in Susac syndrome. Germline CDR1 reads GTSNPN; CDR2 reads SVGIG (reference sequence). V gave up 4 bases and J gave up 4 bases; unmatched junction bases: 11. This CDR3 comprises 16 residues. A quantity of about 0.45 to 1 ug RNA underwent reverse transcription using random hexamers. TCRdb reprocessed the immunoSEQ multiplex PCR reads with MiXCR, giving one entry per CDR3 protein. The sample lists a few hundred thousand distinct CDR3 sequences, just over 90% occurring once.

The source is a human donor with multiple sclerosis. This sequence joins TRBV30 and TRBJ2-2; 8 bases align to TRBD1. The sequencing input was CD4+ T cells from PBMCs. The CDR3 nucleotides are TGTGCCTGGACCTCCACGCCAGGGGGCTTCACCGGGGAGCTGTTTTTT. It is translated as CAWTSTPGGFTGELFF.